This TCR beta chain is from a study of Tregs in tolerant kidney transplant recipients. Study results and limitations: Findings come from small patient numbers and require larger validation.

Clones were read by immunoSEQ multiplex PCR, and TCRdb kept only the in-frame ones, dropping some. The profile covers around 70,000 clones, with 80% to 95% appearing a single time and 9.5% to 12% taken by the ten largest. A word on this clone: What it binds is not known.

Germline V gene sequence: CDR1 MNHNS, CDR2 SASEGT. The CDR3 consists of 14 residues. Trimming stripped 6 bases from V and 2 bases from J, with 11 bases between. This receptor was obtained from a human donor who received a combined kidney and bone marrow transplant. The sample in question was CD8+ T cells from blood, obtained before the transplant. J is TRBJ2-4 and V is TRBV6-1; D is possibly TRBD1 (6 bases). CDR3 nucleotide sequence: TGTGCCAGCAGGGGGGCCTCTTCCAAAAACATTCAGTACTTC. Amino acids: CASRGASSKNIQYF.